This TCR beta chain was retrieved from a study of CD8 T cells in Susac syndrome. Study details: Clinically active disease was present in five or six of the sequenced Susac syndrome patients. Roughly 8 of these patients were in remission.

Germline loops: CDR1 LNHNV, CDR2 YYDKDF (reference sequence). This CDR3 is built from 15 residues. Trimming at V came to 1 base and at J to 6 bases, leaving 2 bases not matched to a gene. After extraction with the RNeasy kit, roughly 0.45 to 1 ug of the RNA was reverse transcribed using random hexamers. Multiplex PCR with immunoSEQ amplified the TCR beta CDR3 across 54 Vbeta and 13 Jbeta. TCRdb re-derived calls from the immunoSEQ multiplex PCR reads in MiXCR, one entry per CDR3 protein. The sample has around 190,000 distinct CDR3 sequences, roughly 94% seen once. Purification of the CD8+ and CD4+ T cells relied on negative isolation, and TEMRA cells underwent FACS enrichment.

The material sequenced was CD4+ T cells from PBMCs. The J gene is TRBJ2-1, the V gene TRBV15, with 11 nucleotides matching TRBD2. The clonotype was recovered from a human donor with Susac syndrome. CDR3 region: CATSRVAGGPNEQFF. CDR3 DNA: TGTGCCACCAGCAGAGTAGCGGGGGGGCCCAATGAGCAGTTCTTC.